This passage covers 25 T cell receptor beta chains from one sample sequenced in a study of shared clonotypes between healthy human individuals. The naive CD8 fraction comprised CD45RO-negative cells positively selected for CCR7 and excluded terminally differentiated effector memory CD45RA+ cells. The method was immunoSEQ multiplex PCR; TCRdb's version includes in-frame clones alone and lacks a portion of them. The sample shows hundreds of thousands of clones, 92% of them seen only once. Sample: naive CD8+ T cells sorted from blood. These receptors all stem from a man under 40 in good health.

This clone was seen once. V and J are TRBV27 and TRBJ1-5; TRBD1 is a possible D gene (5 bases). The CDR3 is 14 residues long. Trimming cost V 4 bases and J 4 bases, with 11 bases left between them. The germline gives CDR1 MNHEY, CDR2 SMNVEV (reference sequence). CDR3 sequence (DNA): TGTGCCAGCAGTTCGGGGACGGGGAATCAGCCCCAGCATTTT. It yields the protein CASSSGTGNQPQHF.

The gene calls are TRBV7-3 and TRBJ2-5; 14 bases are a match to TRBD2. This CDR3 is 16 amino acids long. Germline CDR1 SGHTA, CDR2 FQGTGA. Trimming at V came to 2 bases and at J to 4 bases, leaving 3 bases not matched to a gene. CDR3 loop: CASSLGLAGGGETQYF. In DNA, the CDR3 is TGTGCCAGCAGCTTAGGACTAGCGGGAGGAGGAGAGACCCAGTACTTC.

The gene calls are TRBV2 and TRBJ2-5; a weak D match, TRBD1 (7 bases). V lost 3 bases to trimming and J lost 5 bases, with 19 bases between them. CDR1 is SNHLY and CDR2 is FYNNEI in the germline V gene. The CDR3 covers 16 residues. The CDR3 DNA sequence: TGTGCCAGCAGTGACCCAGCGCGACAGGGAGGCGAGACCCAGTACTTC. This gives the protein CASSDPARQGGETQYF.

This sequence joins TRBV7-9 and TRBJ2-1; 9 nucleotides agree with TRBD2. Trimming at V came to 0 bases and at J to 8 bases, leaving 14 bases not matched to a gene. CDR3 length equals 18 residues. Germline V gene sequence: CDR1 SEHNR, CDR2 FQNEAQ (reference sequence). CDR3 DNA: TGTGCCAGCAGCTTAGCGTCGGCGGGAGGGCCCTTGCAGCATGAGCAGTTCTTC. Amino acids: CASSLASAGGPLQHEQFF.

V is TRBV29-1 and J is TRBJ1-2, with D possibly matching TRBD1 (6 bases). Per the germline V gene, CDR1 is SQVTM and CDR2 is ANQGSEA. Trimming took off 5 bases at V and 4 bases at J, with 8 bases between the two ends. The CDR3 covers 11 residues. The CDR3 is CSVTGFYGYTF. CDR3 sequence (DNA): TGCAGCGTTACAGGGTTCTATGGCTACACCTTC. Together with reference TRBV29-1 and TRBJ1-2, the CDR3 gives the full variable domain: SAVISQKPSRDICQRGTSLTIQCQVDSQVTMMFWYRQQPGQSLTLIATANQGSEATYESGFVIDKFPISRPNLTFSTLTVSNMSPEDSSIYLCSVTGFYGYTFGSGTRLTVV.

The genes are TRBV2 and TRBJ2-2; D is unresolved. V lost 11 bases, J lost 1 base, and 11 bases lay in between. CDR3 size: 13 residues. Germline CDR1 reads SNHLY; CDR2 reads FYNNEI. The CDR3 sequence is CALRKGNTGELFF. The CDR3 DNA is TGTGCCCTACGGAAGGGGAACACCGGGGAGCTGTTTTTT.

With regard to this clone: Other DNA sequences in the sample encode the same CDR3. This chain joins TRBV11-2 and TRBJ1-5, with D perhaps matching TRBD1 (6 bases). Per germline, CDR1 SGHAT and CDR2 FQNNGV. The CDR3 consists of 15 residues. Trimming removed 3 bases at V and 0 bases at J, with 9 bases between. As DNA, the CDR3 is TGTGCCAGCAGCTTGACAGGTAGTAGCAATCAGCCCCAGCATTTT. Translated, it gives CASSLTGSSNQPQHF.

The CDR3 region is CASSPPARVYGYTF. The DNA of the CDR3 is TGTGCCAGCAGTCCACCAGCCAGGGTCTATGGCTACACCTTC. The chain combines TRBV28 with TRBJ1-2; D may be TRBD1 (5 bases). The CDR3 spans 14 residues. CDR1 is MDHEN and CDR2 is SYDVKM in the germline V gene. Trimming cost V 5 bases and J 4 bases, with 14 bases left between them.

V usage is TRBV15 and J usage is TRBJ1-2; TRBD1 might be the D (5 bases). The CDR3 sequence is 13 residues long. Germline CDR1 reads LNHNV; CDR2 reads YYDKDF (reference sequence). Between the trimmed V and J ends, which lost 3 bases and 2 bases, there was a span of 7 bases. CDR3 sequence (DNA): TGTGCCACCAGCAGGGGGGTAAACTATGGCTACACCTTC. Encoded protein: CATSRGVNYGYTF.

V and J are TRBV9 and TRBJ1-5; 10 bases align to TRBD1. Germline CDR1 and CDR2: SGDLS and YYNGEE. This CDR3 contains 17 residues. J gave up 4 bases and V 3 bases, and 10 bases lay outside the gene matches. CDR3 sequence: CASSADTGTGANQPQHF. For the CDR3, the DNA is TGTGCCAGCAGCGCCGATACCGGGACAGGGGCAAATCAGCCCCAGCATTTT.

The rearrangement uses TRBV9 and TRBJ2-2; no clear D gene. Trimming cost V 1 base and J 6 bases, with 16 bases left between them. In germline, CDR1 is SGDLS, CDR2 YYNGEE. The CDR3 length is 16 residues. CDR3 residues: CASSVHDDPRAGELFF. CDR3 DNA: TGTGCCAGCAGCGTACACGACGACCCACGGGCCGGGGAGCTGTTTTTT.

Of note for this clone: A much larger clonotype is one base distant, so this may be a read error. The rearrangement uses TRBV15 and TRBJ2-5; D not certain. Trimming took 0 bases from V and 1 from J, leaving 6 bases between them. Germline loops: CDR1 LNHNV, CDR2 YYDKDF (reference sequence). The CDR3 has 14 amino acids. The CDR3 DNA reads TGTGCCACCAGCAGAGAGGGCTTCCAAGAGACCCAGTACTTC. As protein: CATSREGFQETQYF.

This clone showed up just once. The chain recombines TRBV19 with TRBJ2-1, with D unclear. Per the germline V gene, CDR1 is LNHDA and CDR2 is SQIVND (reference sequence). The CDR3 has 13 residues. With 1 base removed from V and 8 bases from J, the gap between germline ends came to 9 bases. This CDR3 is CASSIGRSDEQFF. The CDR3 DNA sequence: TGTGCCAGTAGTATAGGAAGATCGGATGAGCAGTTCTTC.

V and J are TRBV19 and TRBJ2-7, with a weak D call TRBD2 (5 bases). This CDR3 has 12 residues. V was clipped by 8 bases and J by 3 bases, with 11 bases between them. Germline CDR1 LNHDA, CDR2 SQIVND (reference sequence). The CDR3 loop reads CASSYEGYEQYF. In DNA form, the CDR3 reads TGTGCCAGTTCCTACGAGGGCTACGAGCAGTACTTC.

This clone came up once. The CDR3 protein is CASVTGQGLGGYTF. The CDR3 region has the DNA TGTGCCAGCGTGACGGGACAGGGGTTGGGAGGCTACACCTTC. The rearrangement links TRBV13 to TRBJ1-2; 10 bases agree with TRBD1. Looked up from germline, CDR1 is PRHDT and CDR2 is FYEKMQ (reference sequence). The CDR3 covers 14 residues. With 8 bases clipped from V and 8 bases from J, the junction kept 11 bases outside the gene matches.

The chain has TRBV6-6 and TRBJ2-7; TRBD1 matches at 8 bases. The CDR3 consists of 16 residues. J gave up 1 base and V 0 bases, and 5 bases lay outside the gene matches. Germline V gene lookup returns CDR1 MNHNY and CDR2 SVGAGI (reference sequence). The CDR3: CASSYSRDRGSYEQYF. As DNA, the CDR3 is TGTGCCAGCAGTTACTCTCGAGACAGGGGTTCCTACGAGCAGTACTTC.

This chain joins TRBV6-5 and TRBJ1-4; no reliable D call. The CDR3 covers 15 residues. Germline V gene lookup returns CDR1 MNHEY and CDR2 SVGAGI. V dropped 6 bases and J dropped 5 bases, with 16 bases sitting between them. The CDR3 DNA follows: TGTGCCAGCAGACGAATTGGACCCCGGAATGAAAAACTGTTTTTT. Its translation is CASRRIGPRNEKLFF.

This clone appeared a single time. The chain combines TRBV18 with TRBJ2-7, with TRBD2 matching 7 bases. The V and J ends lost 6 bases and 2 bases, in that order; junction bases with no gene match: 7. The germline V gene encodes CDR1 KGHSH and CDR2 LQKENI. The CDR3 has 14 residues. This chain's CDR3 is CASSRGDYTYEQYF. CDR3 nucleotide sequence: TGTGCCAGCTCCCGGGGGGACTATACCTACGAGCAGTACTTC.

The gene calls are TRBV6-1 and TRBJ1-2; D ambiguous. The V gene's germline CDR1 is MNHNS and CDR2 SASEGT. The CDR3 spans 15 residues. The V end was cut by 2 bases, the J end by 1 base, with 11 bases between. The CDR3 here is CASSEWTEVNYGYTF. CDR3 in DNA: TGTGCCAGCAGTGAATGGACCGAAGTTAACTATGGCTACACCTTC.

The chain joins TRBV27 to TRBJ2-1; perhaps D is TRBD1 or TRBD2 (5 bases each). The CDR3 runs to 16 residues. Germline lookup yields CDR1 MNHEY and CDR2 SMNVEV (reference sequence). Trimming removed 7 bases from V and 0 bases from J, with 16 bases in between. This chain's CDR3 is CASTHGAGRSYNEQFF. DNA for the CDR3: TGTGCCAGCACTCATGGGGCGGGCCGCTCCTACAATGAGCAGTTCTTC.

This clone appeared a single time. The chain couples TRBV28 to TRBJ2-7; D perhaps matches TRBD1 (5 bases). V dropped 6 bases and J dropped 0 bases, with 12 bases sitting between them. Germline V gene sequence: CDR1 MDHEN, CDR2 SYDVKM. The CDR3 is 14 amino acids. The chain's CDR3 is CASSSRQSSYEQYF. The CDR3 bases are TGTGCCAGCAGCTCTCGACAGAGCTCCTACGAGCAGTACTTC.

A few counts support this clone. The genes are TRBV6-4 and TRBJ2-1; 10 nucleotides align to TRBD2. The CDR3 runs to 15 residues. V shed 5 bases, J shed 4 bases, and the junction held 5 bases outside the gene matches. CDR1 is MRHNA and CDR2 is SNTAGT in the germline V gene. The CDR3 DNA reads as TGTGCCAGCAGTCCCGGGACTAGCGAGTACAATGAGCAGTTCTTC. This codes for CASSPGTSEYNEQFF.

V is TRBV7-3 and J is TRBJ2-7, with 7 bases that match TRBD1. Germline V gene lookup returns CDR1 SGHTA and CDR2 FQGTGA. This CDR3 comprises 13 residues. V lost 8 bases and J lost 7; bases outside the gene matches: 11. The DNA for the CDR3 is TGTGCCAGCGCCGGGACAGTCGTCCGGGAGCAGTACTTC. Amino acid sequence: CASAGTVVREQYF.

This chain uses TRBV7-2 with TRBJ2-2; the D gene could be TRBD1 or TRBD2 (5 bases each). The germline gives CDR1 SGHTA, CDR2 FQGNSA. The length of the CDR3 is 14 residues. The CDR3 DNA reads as TGTGCAGGGGCTCCAGGGACCTACACCGGGGAGCTGTTTTTT. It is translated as CAGAPGTYTGELFF.

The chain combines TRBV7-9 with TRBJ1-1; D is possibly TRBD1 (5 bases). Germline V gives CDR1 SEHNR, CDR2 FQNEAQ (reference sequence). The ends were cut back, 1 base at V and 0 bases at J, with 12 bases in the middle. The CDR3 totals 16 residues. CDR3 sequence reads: CASSLVGPALNTEAFF. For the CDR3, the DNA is TGTGCCAGCAGCTTAGTGGGACCCGCCCTGAACACTGAAGCTTTCTTT.